This entry concerns a single TCR beta chain. The assay was immunoSEQ multiplex PCR, and TCRdb's table has in-frame clones only and misses some. The sample carries about 14,000 clones, roughly 80% recorded once. The sample is drawn from a study of T cell repertoires in ileal Crohn's disease. Germline trimming cut 4 bases from V and 6 bases from J; bases unmatched to any gene: 11. The CDR3 runs to 16 residues. CDR1 is MNHNS and CDR2 is SASEGT in the germline V gene. The sample was ileal tissue. The chain carries TRBV6-1 and TRBJ1-2; 10 positions agree with TRBD1. The origin of this receptor is an adult with Crohn's disease. CDR3 loop: CASSGFSDRGDHGYTF. The CDR3 DNA follows: TGTGCCAGCAGTGGCTTCTCGGACAGGGGGGACCATGGCTACACCTTC.